What follows are 29 T cell receptor beta chains derived from one specimen sequenced in a study of T cells in Graves' hyperthyroidism and ophthalmopathy. Amplification yielded TCR beta CDR3 regions, with RNA transcripts as the source. The primer set for the first-round RT-PCR of the TCR CDR3 was HTBI. TCRdb used MiXCR to reprocess the multiplex PCR reads, holding one entry per CDR3 protein. Here the sample spans around 540,000 distinct CDR3 sequences, about 43% being singletons. Sequencing was carried out using peripheral blood or thyroid tissue (not recorded which). The receptors shown here come from a woman between 18 and 29 years old with Graves' hyperthyroidism.

To note about this clonotype: A clone one base away is much larger, so this may be a read error. V usage is TRBV29-1 and J usage is TRBJ1-1; D remains unclear. CDR3 length: 12 residues. CDR1 is SQVTM, CDR2 ANQGSEA, per germline. V was trimmed by 3 bases and J by 4 bases, leaving 9 bases between them. CDR3 DNA: TGCAGCGTTGACACACTGAGCACTGAAGCTTTCTTT. Translating it yields CSVDTLSTEAFF.

This chain joins TRBV14 and TRBJ1-2; D not certain. The V and J ends lost 3 bases and 4 bases respectively, with 9 bases between them. The germline gives CDR1 SGHDN, CDR2 FVKESK. The CDR3 sequence is 13 residues long. The CDR3 reads CASSQARSYGYTF. The CDR3, as DNA: TGTGCCAGCAGCCAGGCCAGATCCTATGGCTACACCTTC.

The rearrangement uses TRBV10-3 and TRBJ1-6; D is perhaps TRBD1 (5 bases). The CDR3 extends over 11 amino acids. The germline CDR1 and CDR2 sequences are ENHRY and SYGVKD. The V end was cut by 11 bases, the J end by 14 bases, with 16 bases between. The CDR3 DNA is TGTGCCTTACATTCAGGGCAGGCCCTCCACTTT. Translated: CALHSGQALHF.

The chain has TRBV24-1 and TRBJ2-6, with D perhaps TRBD1 (5 bases). The CDR3 runs 14 residues. CDR1 and CDR2 (germline): KGHDR, SFDVKD. Between the trimmed V and J ends, which lost 5 bases and 3 bases, there was a span of 7 bases. The CDR3 coding sequence is TGTGCCACCAGTGGGGGCGTTGGGGCCAACGTCCTGACTTTC. It codes for CATSGGVGANVLTF.

In its sample, this clonotype was seen a few times. The chain recombines TRBV20-1 with TRBJ1-1; tentative D call: TRBD1 (5 bases). Germline lookup yields CDR1 DFQATT and CDR2 SNEGSKA (reference sequence). The CDR3 totals 13 residues. Trimming removed 2 bases from V and 4 bases from J, with 11 bases in between. In DNA form, the CDR3 reads TGCAGTGCTAGACCGACAGAGAGCACTGAAGCTTTCTTT. Translated, it gives CSARPTESTEAFF.

The chain recombines TRBV7-3 with TRBJ2-5; D unclear. In germline, CDR1 is SGHTA, CDR2 FQGTGA. This CDR3 is built from 13 residues. Trimming took off 2 bases at V and 5 bases at J, with 9 bases between the two ends. CDR3 loop: CASSLLVRETQYF. The CDR3, as DNA: TGTGCCAGCAGCTTATTAGTACGGGAGACCCAGTACTTC. Full variable domain (rest looked up from reference TRBV7-3 and TRBJ2-5): GAGVSQTPSNKVTEKGKYVELRCDPISGHTALYWYRQSLGQGPEFLIYFQGTGAADDSGLPNDRFFAVRPEGSVSTLKIQRTERGDSAVYLCASSLLVRETQYFGPGTRLLVL.

This clonotype was seen ten or more times. V is TRBV6-5 and J is TRBJ2-5; D possibly corresponds to TRBD2 (6 bases). Trimming removed 8 bases at V and 5 bases at J, with 18 bases between. This CDR3 contains 14 residues. CDR1 and CDR2 from the germline V gene are MNHEY and SVGAGI. The CDR3 spells CASGGLQSMETQYF. As DNA, the CDR3 is TGTGCCAGCGGGGGACTTCAGTCGATGGAGACCCAGTACTTC.

The count of this clonotype is one. The CDR3 sequence is CASSPRPGRLTSGTPYEQYF. DNA for the CDR3: TGTGCCAGCAGTCCTCGACCGGGACGGCTTACTAGCGGGACCCCCTACGAGCAGTACTTC. V gene TRBV11-1 combines with J gene TRBJ2-7; 10 nucleotides align to TRBD2. The CDR3 contains 20 residues. The V gene's germline CDR1 is SGHAT and CDR2 FQDESV (reference sequence). With 6 bases clipped from V and 2 bases from J, the junction kept 22 bases outside the gene matches. Looking up the rest from reference TRBV11-1 and TRBJ2-7 gives the full variable domain: EAEVAQSPRYKITEKSQAVAFWCDPISGHATLYWYRQILGQGPELLVQFQDESVVDDSQLPKDRFSAERLKGVDSTLKIQPAELGDSAMYLCASSPRPGRLTSGTPYEQYFGPGTRLTVT.

About this clonotype itself: The junction departs from germline at one end; a sequencing error may be responsible. The V call is TRBV9, the J call TRBJ1-5, with D possibly being TRBD1 (6 bases). CDR3 length: 14 amino acids. Looked up from germline, CDR1 is SGDLS and CDR2 is YYNGEE. The DNA of the CDR3 is TGTGCCAGCAGCGTGAGTGGGGACAATCAGACCCAGCATTTT. Translating gives CASSVSGDNQTQHF.

The rearrangement uses TRBV2 and TRBJ1-4, with a possible D match to TRBD1 (5 bases). The CDR3 loop spans 15 amino acids. Trimming stripped 8 bases from V and 5 bases from J, with 18 bases between. The germline gives CDR1 SNHLY, CDR2 FYNNEI. CDR3 in DNA: TGTGCCAGCCGTTCTTCGGGGGTCCTAAATGAAAAACTGTTTTTT. This codes for CASRSSGVLNEKLFF.

To note about this clonotype: Since the CDR3 does not end with the conserved phenylalanine or tryptophan, this likely comes from a read error. Because the CDR3's place on the DNA is in doubt, the DNA is left out and the CDR3 is given as listed by TCRdb. The chain employs TRBV2 and TRBJ1-4. The germline V gene encodes CDR1 SNHLY and CDR2 FYNNEI. The CDR3 region is 13 residues in length, termini included. Here the CDR3 reads CASSEHHGSSADY.

In regard to this clonotype: The junction does not match germline at one end; this may be a read error. The CDR3 spells CASSLAGQPRHF. The CDR3 DNA follows: TGTGCCAGCAGTTTAGCGGGTCAGCCCCGGCATTTT. The chain has TRBV12-3 or TRBV12-4 and TRBJ1-5, with D unclear. The CDR3 sequence is 12 residues long.

This chain uses TRBV7-6 with TRBJ1-1; a possible D gene is TRBD1 (6 bases). V was shortened by 3 bases and J by 3 bases, with 14 bases between the two germline ends. CDR1 and CDR2 from the germline V gene are SGHVS and FNYEAQ. The CDR3 runs 15 residues. DNA for the CDR3: TGTGCCAGCAGCTTGCCGGGGGCTAGGGACACTGAAGCTTTCTTT. This encodes CASSLPGARDTEAFF.

CDR3: CARVDRGRAEQYF. As DNA, the CDR3 is TGTGCCAGAGTGGACAGGGGGAGAGCCGAGCAGTACTTC. The gene calls are TRBV2 and TRBJ2-7, with TRBD1 identical over 10 bases. The ends lost 9 bases at V and 6 bases at J; junction bases unmatched: 8. From germline, CDR1 is SNHLY and CDR2 FYNNEI. The CDR3 contains 13 residues.

The rearrangement links TRBV7-2 to TRBJ1-2, with 8 positions matching TRBD1. Germline lookup yields CDR1 SGHTA and CDR2 FQGNSA. Unmatched junction bases numbered 4, after V lost 2 bases and J lost 5 bases. The CDR3 extends over 14 amino acids. This CDR3 reads CASSLLDREYGYTF. The CDR3 DNA reads as TGTGCCAGCAGCTTACTGGACAGGGAATATGGCTACACCTTC.

With regard to this clonotype: This may be a read error, as it is one base from a much larger clone. This chain links TRBV29-1 with TRBJ1-1; a weak D match, TRBD1 (5 bases). This CDR3 has 13 amino acids. From germline, CDR1 is SQVTM and CDR2 ANQGSEA. The CDR3: CSVVEGHHTEASF. The CDR3 coding sequence is TGCAGCGTTGTGGAAGGACACCACACTGAAGCTTCCTTT.

The V and J genes are TRBV10-3 and TRBJ2-2; no clear D gene. The V end lost 0 bases, the J end lost 1 base, and 9 bases lay between the germline ends. The CDR3 covers 16 residues. Germline loops: CDR1 ENHRY, CDR2 SYGVKD. The CDR3 region has the DNA TGTGCCATCAGTGAGTCGCGACCTTTGAACACCGGGGAGCTGTTTTTT. Its protein is CAISESRPLNTGELFF.

The V gene is TRBV5-1, the J gene TRBJ2-7, with 12 bases fitting TRBD2. This CDR3 contains 15 residues. The V gene's germline CDR1 is SGHRS and CDR2 YFSETQ. V lost 6 bases and J lost 3; bases outside the gene matches: 7. CDR3 in DNA: TGCGCCAGCATCAAGACTAGCGGGAGCATCTACGAGCAGTACTTC. It specifies CASIKTSGSIYEQYF.

The chain carries TRBV20-1 and TRBJ1-5; D is uncertain. The CDR3 runs 16 residues. Germline V gives CDR1 DFQATT, CDR2 SNEGSKA (reference sequence). V was pared by 1 base and J by 0 bases, with 13 bases between. The CDR3 DNA reads as TGCAGTGCTAGAGGGGAGGGAGAGGGTAGCAATCAGCCCCAGCATTTT. Translation gives CSARGEGEGSNQPQHF.

The table lists this clonotype with a count of one. The chain has TRBV20-1 and TRBJ2-5; possible D gene TRBD2, 5 bases. CDR3 length equals 14 residues. CDR1 and CDR2 from the germline V gene are DFQATT and SNEGSKA (reference sequence). V was cut by 3 bases and J by 1 base, with 12 bases left in between. The CDR3 DNA reads as TGCAGTGCTAGCCGACCTGCGGGCCAAGAGACCCAGTACTTC. The encoded protein is CSASRPAGQETQYF.

This clonotype was detected once. V and J are TRBV10-3 and TRBJ2-5; D is undetermined. CDR1 and CDR2 from the germline V gene are ENHRY and SYGVKD. Trimming stripped 0 bases from V and 7 bases from J, with 3 bases between. The CDR3 sequence is 11 residues long. As DNA, the CDR3 is TGTGCCATCAGTGAGTCGTGGACCCAGTACTTC. Translating gives CAISESWTQYF.

This clonotype has a count of ten or more. V usage is TRBV10-3 and J usage is TRBJ1-2; D call uncertain. From germline, CDR1 is ENHRY and CDR2 SYGVKD. This CDR3 contains 13 residues. Trimming removed 6 bases at V and 2 bases at J, with 10 bases between. The DNA of the CDR3 is TGTGCCATCAGGATACAGCCAAACTATGGCTACACCTTC. Translating gives CAIRIQPNYGYTF.

DNA of the CDR3: TGCAGTGCTAGAGATGATACGGGACAGATCTACGAGCAGTACTTC. This gives the protein CSARDDTGQIYEQYF. V and J are TRBV20-1 and TRBJ2-7, with 7 nucleotides matching TRBD1. The V gene end was trimmed by 0 bases and the J gene end by 3 bases; junction bases not matched to a gene: 8. Per the germline V gene, CDR1 is DFQATT and CDR2 is SNEGSKA (reference sequence). CDR3 size: 15 residues.

This chain connects TRBV7-8 to TRBJ2-7; no clear D gene. Germline values: CDR1 SGHVS, CDR2 FQNEAQ. V shed 1 base and J shed 6 bases, with 13 bases lying between them. This CDR3 spans 14 amino acids. The CDR3 here is CASSLEVYATEQYF. As DNA, the CDR3 is TGTGCCAGCAGCTTAGAAGTGTACGCCACCGAGCAGTACTTC. Full variable domain (outside the CDR3, taken from reference TRBV7-8 and TRBJ2-7): GAGVSQSPRYKVAKRGQDVALRCDPISGHVSLFWYQQALGQGPEFLTYFQNEAQLDKSGLPSDRFFAERPEGSVSTLKIQRTQQEDSAVYLCASSLEVYATEQYFGPGTRLTVT.

The CDR3 nucleotides are TGTGCCACCAGTGAACCAGGGGGCGGTGAAGAGACCCAGTACTTC. This translates into CATSEPGGGEETQYF. This chain links TRBV24-1 with TRBJ2-5, with 8 bases aligning to TRBD1. The CDR3 loop spans 15 amino acids. Per germline, CDR1 KGHDR and CDR2 SFDVKD. The ends lost 4 bases at V and 3 bases at J; junction bases unmatched: 6.

This clonotype was picked up many times. V usage is TRBV29-1 and J usage is TRBJ2-7; D not resolved. CDR1 and CDR2 from the germline V gene are SQVTM and ANQGSEA. V gave up 2 bases and J gave up 2 bases, with 13 bases separating them. The CDR3 sequence is 14 residues long. CDR3: CSVESAESPYEQYF. The DNA for the CDR3 is TGCAGCGTTGAATCGGCGGAGAGCCCCTACGAGCAGTACTTC.

This clonotype has just a few counts. The V call is TRBV9, the J call TRBJ2-7, with 7 bases identical to TRBD2. This CDR3 region has 13 residues. V trimming: 4 bases; J trimming: 7 bases; junction bases outside the gene matches: 8. Germline V gives CDR1 SGDLS, CDR2 YYNGEE. As DNA, the CDR3 is TGTGCCAGCAGCACGACCGGGGGAGGGGAGCAGTACTTC. Its protein is CASSTTGGGEQYF. Filled out from reference TRBV9 and TRBJ2-7, the complete variable domain reads DSGVTQTPKHLITATGQRVTLRCSPRSGDLSVYWYQQSLDQGLQFLIQYYNGEERAKGNILERFSAQQFPDLHSELNLSSLELGDSALYFCASSTTGGGEQYFGPGTRLTVT.

This clonotype was seen a handful of times. This chain uses TRBV19 with TRBJ1-2; TRBD1 matches at 7 bases. The trim removed 9 bases at V and 6 bases at J, leaving 13 bases unmatched. CDR1 is LNHDA and CDR2 is SQIVND in the germline V gene (reference sequence). This CDR3 has 14 amino acids. CDR3 in amino acids: CASSRTGANDGYTF. The CDR3, as DNA: TGTGCCAGCAGCCGTACAGGGGCGAACGATGGCTACACCTTC.

This clonotype was detected only a few times. This chain uses TRBV19 with TRBJ2-2; no reliable D call. This CDR3 has 14 amino acids. In germline, CDR1 is LNHDA, CDR2 SQIVND (reference sequence). Trimming pared 2 bases from V and 1 base from J, leaving 5 bases between. CDR3 loop: CASSIRQNTGELFF. The CDR3 bases are TGTGCCAGTAGTATACGGCAGAACACCGGGGAGCTGTTTTTT.